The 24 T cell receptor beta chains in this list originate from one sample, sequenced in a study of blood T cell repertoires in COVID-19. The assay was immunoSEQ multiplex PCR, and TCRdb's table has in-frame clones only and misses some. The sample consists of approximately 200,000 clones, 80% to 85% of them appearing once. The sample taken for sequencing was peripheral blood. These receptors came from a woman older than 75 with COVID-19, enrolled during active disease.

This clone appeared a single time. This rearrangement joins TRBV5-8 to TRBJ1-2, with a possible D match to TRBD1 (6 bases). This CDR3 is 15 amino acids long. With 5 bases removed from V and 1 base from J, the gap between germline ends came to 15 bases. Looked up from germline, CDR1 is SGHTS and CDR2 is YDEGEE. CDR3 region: CASSDRLWINYGYTF. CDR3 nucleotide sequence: TGTGCCAGCAGTGACAGGCTATGGATTAACTATGGCTACACCTTC.

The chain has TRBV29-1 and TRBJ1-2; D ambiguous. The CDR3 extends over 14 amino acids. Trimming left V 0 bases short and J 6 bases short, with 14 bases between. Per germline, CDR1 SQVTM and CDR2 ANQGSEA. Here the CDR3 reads CSVEDYGEADGYTF. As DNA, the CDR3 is TGCAGCGTTGAAGATTATGGGGAGGCGGATGGCTACACCTTC.

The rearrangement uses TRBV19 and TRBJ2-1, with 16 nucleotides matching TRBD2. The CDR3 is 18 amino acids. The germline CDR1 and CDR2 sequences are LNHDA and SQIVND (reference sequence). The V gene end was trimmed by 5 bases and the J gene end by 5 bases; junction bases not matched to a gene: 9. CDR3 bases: TGTGCCAGTAGTCGGACCTCCGGGACTAGCGGGAGGGACAATGAGCAGTTCTTC. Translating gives CASSRTSGTSGRDNEQFF.

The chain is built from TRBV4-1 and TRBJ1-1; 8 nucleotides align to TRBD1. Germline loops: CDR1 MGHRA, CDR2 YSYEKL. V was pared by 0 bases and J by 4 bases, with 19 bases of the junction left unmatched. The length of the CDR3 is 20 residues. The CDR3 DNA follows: TGCGCCAGCAGCCAAGATGGTGGACGACAGGGGCTCATGCCGGCCACTGAAGCTTTCTTT. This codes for CASSQDGGRQGLMPATEAFF.

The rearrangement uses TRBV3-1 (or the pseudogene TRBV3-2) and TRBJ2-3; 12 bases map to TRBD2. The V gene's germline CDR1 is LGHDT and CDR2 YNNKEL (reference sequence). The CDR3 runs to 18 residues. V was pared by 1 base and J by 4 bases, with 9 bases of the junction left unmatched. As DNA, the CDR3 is TGTGCCAGCAGCCAAGCTGCTAGCGGGAGGGCGTACCCAGATACGCAGTATTTT. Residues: CASSQAASGRAYPDTQYF.

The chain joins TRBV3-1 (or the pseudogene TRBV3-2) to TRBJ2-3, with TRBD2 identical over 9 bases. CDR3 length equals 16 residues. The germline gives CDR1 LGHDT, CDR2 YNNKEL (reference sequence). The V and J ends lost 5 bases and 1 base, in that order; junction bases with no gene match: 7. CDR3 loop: CASSVRRLAGTDTQYF. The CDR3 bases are TGTGCCAGCAGCGTTCGGCGACTAGCGGGCACAGATACGCAGTATTTT.

The chain's CDR3 is CASSGGTAITDTQYF. CDR3 bases: TGCGCCAGCAGCGGCGGAACCGCCATCACAGATACGCAGTATTTT. The chain uses TRBV5-1 and TRBJ2-3; D unresolved. V lost 4 bases and J 2 bases, leaving 14 bases between the germline ends. The CDR3 contains 15 residues. In germline, CDR1 is SGHRS, CDR2 YFSETQ.

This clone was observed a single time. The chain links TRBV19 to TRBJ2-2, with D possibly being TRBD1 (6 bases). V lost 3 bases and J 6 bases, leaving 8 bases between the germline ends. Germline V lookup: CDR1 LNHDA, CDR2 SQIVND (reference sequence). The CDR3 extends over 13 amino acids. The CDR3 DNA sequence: TGTGCCAGTAGTATCAGGGGCGCCGGGGAGCTGTTTTTT. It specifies CASSIRGAGELFF.

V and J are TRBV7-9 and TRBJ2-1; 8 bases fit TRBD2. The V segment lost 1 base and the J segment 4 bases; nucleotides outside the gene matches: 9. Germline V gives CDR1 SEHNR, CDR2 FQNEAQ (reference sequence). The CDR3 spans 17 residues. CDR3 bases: TGTGCCAGCAGCTTAGGGGTCAGCGGGAGTGGTTACAATGAGCAGTTCTTC. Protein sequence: CASSLGVSGSGYNEQFF.

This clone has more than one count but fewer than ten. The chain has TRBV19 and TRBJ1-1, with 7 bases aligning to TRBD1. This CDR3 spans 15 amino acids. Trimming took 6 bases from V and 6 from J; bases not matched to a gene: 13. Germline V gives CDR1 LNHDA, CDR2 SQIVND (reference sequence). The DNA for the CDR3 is TGTGCCAGTAGCCTCGGGGGCAGGGGGATCGCTGAAGCTTTCTTT. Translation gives CASSLGGRGIAEAFF.

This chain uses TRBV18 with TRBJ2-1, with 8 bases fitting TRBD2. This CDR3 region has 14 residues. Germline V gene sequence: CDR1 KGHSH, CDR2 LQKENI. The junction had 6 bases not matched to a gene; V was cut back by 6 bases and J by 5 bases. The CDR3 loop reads CASSRLARNNEQFF. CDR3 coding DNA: TGTGCCAGCTCCCGACTAGCGCGGAACAATGAGCAGTTCTTC.

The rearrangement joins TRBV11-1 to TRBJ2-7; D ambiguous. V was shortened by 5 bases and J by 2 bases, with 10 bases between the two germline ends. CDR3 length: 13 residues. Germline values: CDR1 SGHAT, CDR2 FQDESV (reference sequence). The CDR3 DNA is TGTGCCAGCAGCCCCCGAGGAACCTACGAGCAGTACTTC. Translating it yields CASSPRGTYEQYF.

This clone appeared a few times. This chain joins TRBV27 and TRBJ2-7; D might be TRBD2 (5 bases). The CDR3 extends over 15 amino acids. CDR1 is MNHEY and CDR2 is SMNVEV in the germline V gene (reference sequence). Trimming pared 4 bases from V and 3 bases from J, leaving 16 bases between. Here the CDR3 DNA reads TGTGCCAGCAGTTCCAGAACTAGAGCCCACTACGAGCAGTACTTC. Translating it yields CASSSRTRAHYEQYF.

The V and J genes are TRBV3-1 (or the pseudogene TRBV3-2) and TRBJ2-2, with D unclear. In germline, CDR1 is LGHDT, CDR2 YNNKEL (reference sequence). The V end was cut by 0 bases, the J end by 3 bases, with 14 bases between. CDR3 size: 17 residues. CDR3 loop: CASSQDASGFDTGELFF. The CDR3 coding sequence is TGTGCCAGCAGCCAAGACGCTAGTGGATTTGACACCGGGGAGCTGTTTTTT.

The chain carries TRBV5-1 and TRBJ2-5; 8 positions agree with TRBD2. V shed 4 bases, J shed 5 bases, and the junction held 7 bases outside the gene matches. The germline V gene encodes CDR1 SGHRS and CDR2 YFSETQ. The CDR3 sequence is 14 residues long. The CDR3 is CASSPFGGAETQYF. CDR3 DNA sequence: TGCGCCAGCAGCCCATTCGGGGGGGCCGAGACCCAGTACTTC. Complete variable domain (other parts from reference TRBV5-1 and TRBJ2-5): KAGVTQTPRYLIKTRGQQVTLSCSPISGHRSVSWYQQTPGQGLQFLFEYFSETQRNKGNFPGRFSGRQFSNSRSEMNVSTLELGDSALYLCASSPFGGAETQYFGPGTRLLVL.

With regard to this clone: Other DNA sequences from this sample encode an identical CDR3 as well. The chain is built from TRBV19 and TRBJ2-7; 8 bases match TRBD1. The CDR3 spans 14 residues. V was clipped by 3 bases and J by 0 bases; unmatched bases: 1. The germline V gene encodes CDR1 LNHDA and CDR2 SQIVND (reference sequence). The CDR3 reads CASSITGGSYEQYF. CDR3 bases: TGTGCCAGTAGTATCACAGGGGGCTCCTACGAGCAGTACTTC.

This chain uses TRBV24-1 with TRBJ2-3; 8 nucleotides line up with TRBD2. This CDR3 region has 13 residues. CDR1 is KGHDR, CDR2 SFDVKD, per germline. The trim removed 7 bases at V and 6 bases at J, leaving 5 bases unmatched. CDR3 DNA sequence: TGTGCCACCAGCCCGGGGACTAGGGATACGCAGTATTTT. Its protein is CATSPGTRDTQYF.

CDR3 sequence reads: CASTLDRNTEAFF. CDR3 bases: TGTGCCAGCACTCTAGACAGAAACACTGAAGCTTTCTTT. V is TRBV6-6 and J is TRBJ1-1; a possible D gene is TRBD1 (5 bases). CDR3 length: 13 residues. CDR1 and CDR2 from the germline V gene are MNHNY and SVGAGI (reference sequence). Trimming stripped 7 bases from V and 2 bases from J, with 11 bases between.

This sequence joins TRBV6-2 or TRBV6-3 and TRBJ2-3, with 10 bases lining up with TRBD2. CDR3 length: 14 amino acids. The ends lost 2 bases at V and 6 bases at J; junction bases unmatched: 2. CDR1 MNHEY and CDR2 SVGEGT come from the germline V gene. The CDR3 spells CASSYNSGRDTQYF. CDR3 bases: TGTGCCAGCAGTTACAATAGCGGGAGGGATACGCAGTATTTT.

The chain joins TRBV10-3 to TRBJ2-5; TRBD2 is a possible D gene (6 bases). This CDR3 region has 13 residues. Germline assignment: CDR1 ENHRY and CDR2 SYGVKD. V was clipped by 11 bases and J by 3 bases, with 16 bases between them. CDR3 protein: CASSTGGEETQYF. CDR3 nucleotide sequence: TGTGCCTCCTCGACGGGCGGGGAAGAGACCCAGTACTTC.

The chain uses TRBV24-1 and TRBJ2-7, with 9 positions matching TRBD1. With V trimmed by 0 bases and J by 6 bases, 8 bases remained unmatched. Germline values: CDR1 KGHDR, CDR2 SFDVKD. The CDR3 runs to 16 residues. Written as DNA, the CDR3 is TGTGCCACCAGTGATTTGCGGGACAGGGACTCGTTCGAGCAGTACTTC. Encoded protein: CATSDLRDRDSFEQYF.

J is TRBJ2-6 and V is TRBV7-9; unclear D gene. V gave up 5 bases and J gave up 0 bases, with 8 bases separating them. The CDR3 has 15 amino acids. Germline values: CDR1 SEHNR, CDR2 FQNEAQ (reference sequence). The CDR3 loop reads CASSVGRSGANVLTF. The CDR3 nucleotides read TGTGCCAGCAGCGTTGGCCGCTCTGGGGCCAACGTCCTGACTTTC.

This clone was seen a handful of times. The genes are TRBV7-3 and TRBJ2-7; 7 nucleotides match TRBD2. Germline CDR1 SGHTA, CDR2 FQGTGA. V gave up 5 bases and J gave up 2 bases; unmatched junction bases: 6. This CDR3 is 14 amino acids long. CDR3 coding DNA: TGTGCCAGCAGCCCCTTTGGGGGGGCCTACGAGCAGTACTTC. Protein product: CASSPFGGAYEQYF.

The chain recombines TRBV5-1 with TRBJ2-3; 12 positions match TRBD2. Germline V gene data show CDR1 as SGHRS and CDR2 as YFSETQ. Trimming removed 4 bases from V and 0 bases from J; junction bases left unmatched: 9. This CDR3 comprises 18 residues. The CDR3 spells CASSVLAGGGRSTDTQYF. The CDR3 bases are TGCGCCAGCAGCGTACTAGCGGGAGGCGGGAGAAGCACAGATACGCAGTATTTT.